This TCR beta chain was observed in a study of memory CD4+ T cells and cytomegalovirus serostatus. Germline trimming cut 5 bases from V and 6 bases from J; bases unmatched to any gene: 9. CDR1 MDHEN and CDR2 SYDVKM come from the germline V gene. This CDR3 spans 15 amino acids. Methods used by the authors: After removing out-of-frame reads, 2.3 million or so distinct TCRbeta sequences remained. The assay was immunoSEQ multiplex PCR, and TCRdb's table has in-frame clones only and misses some. That table supplies the V and J calls and clone size; D and trimming were determined from the DNA. The table has roughly 50,000 clones, approximately 77% seen once. The sort gate was single viable CD3+CD4+CD8-CD45RO+ cells for memory CD4+ T cells.

Sequenced sample: memory CD4+ T cells from blood. The clonotype was recovered from an adult in good health and CMV-seronegative. Some clones in this sample may be carry-over from other donors' samples. The genes are TRBV28 and TRBJ1-5; 8 bases agree with TRBD1. The CDR3 region has the DNA TGTGCCAGCAGTCAATCGGCAGGGGGCCTTCAGCCCCAGCATTTT. Its translation: CASSQSAGGLQPQHF.